These 22 T cell receptor beta chains came from one sample sequenced in a study of molecular identifiers for immune sequencing clone quantification. One entry per CDR3 protein results from TCRdb running MiXCR on the PCR reads. The top ten hold roughly 1% of the sample, which has more than 95,000 distinct CDR3 sequences, 20% to 25% seen once. The source material was naive CD8+ T cells from blood, with Jurkat cell RNA spiked in. The subset here: FACS-sorted CD8+CD4-CCR7+CD45RA+ naive T cells. The receptors stem from a human donor in good health. Some libraries in this study had Jurkat cell RNA spiked in.

Ten or more counts support this clonotype. V usage is TRBV11-2 and J usage is TRBJ2-3, with D perhaps matching TRBD1 or TRBD2 (6 bases each). The CDR3 consists of 15 residues. From germline, CDR1 is SGHAT and CDR2 FQNNGV. V dropped 8 bases and J dropped 0 bases, with 15 bases sitting between them. The CDR3 protein is CASGTGAYSTDTQYF. The DNA of the CDR3 is TGTGCCAGCGGCACGGGGGCATATAGCACAGATACGCAGTATTTT.

The chain has TRBV4-3 and TRBJ1-6; D call uncertain. Trimming pared 1 base from V and 7 bases from J, leaving 11 bases between. Germline V CDR1 and CDR2: LGHNA, YSLEER. The CDR3 is made up of 15 amino acids. DNA of the CDR3: TGCGCCAGCAGCCAAGCCGACGGATTCAATTCACCCCTCCACTTT. Protein product: CASSQADGFNSPLHF.

The sample holds many counts of this clonotype. V gene TRBV7-2 combines with J gene TRBJ2-1; the match to TRBD2 covers 9 bases. The length of the CDR3 is 15 residues. Germline V gene data show CDR1 as SGHTA and CDR2 as FQGNSA. Trimming cost V 5 bases and J 3 bases; bases outside gene matches: 5. As DNA, the CDR3 is TGTGCCAGCAGCCCGACTAGCGGAAACTACAATGAGCAGTTCTTC. Protein sequence: CASSPTSGNYNEQFF.

Concerning this clonotype itself: The germline gene is not matched at one end of the junction; a read error may be the cause. The V call is TRBV20-1, the J call TRBJ2-2; TRBD1 aligns across 10 bases. The CDR3 sequence is 15 residues long. CDR1 is DFQATT, CDR2 SNEGSKA, per germline (reference sequence). The CDR3 spells CSAPMGDRGHRGAVF. In nucleotides, the CDR3 is TGCAGTGCTCCTATGGGGGACAGGGGACACCGGGGAGCTGTTTTT.

This clonotype was detected many times. The genes are TRBV2 and TRBJ2-2, with a weak D call TRBD1 (6 bases). Germline values: CDR1 SNHLY, CDR2 FYNNEI. Trimming stripped 8 bases from V and 3 bases from J, with 10 bases between. The CDR3 sequence is 13 residues long. The CDR3 DNA reads TGTGCCAGCGTGGGGACACACACCGGGGAGCTGTTTTTT. As protein: CASVGTHTGELFF.

This clonotype appeared a few times. The J gene is TRBJ2-1, the V gene TRBV11-2; 11 nucleotides align to TRBD2. CDR3 size: 15 residues. V trimming: 1 base; J trimming: 6 bases; junction bases outside the gene matches: 2. Germline V lookup: CDR1 SGHAT, CDR2 FQNNGV. Here the CDR3 DNA reads TGTGCCAGCAGCTTAGTTGGACTAGCGGGCAATGAGCAGTTCTTC. Its protein is CASSLVGLAGNEQFF.

This clonotype was detected ten times or more. The chain is built from TRBV28 and TRBJ1-5; 8 bases match TRBD1. CDR3 length: 15 residues. V lost 1 base, J lost 6 bases, and 5 bases stayed unmatched. Germline assignment: CDR1 MDHEN and CDR2 SYDVKM. The CDR3 region is CASSLSGQGSQPQHF. DNA of the CDR3: TGTGCCAGCAGTTTATCCGGACAGGGCAGTCAGCCCCAGCATTTT.

The table lists this clonotype with a few counts. One junction end does not reproduce the germline sequence, and a read error may be involved. This chain connects TRBV5-3 to TRBJ1-3; 7 bases line up with TRBD1. TRBV5-3 is an open reading frame, and its role is uncertain. The CDR3 consists of 16 residues. CDR3 nucleotide sequence: TGTGCCAGCAGCTTGCCAGGGGGAAGATCTGGAAACACCATATATTTT. It yields the protein CASSLPGGRSGNTIYF.

V is TRBV12-3 or TRBV12-4 and J is TRBJ1-3, with D perhaps TRBD1 (5 bases). The CDR3 length is 17 residues. Trimming left V 0 bases short and J 3 bases short, with 15 bases between. The CDR3 is CASSLAVGTAGGNTIYF. The CDR3 nucleotides read TGTGCCAGCAGTTTAGCTGTAGGGACGGCGGGTGGAAACACCATATATTTT.

With respect to this clonotype: An end of the junction differs from the germline gene, which may be a read error. The CDR3 reads CASSFVGLAGSNERFF. Written as DNA, the CDR3 is TGTGCCAGCAGTTTTGTTGGGTTAGCGGGAAGCAATGAGCGGTTCTTC. J is TRBJ2-1 and V is TRBV28; the match to TRBD2 covers 8 bases. The CDR3 extends over 16 amino acids. The germline CDR1 and CDR2 sequences are MDHEN and SYDVKM.

This clonotype was recorded once. This may stem from a read error, because a much larger clone lies one nucleotide away. This chain joins TRBV11-3 and TRBJ2-3; 9 nucleotides match TRBD1. The CDR3 has 17 amino acids. The V gene's germline CDR1 is SGHNT and CDR2 YENEEA. Trimming cost V 1 base and J 3 bases; bases outside gene matches: 8. CDR3 sequence (DNA): TGTGCCAGCAGCTTAGCACGGACAGGGGCTCGGACAGATACGCAGTATTTT. This sequence encodes CASSLARTGARTDTQYF.

This clonotype appeared many times. The V and J genes are TRBV4-3 and TRBJ2-6; the D gene is possibly TRBD2 (6 bases). The CDR3 consists of 17 residues. From germline, CDR1 is LGHNA and CDR2 YSLEER. The V end was cut by 4 bases, the J end by 0 bases, with 13 bases between. In nucleotides, the CDR3 is TGCGCCAGCAGCCTCGGGGGAACCCGCTCTGGGGCCAACGTCCTGACTTTC. Its protein is CASSLGGTRSGANVLTF.

Notes on this clonotype: One end of the junction varies from germline; a read error may be responsible. The chain joins TRBV6-5 to TRBJ2-7; D may be TRBD2 (6 bases). The CDR3 runs to 15 residues. Germline CDR1 MNHEY, CDR2 SVGAGI. Written as DNA, the CDR3 is TGTGCCAGCAGTTACTCGGCCGGGAGCTCCTACGAGCAGCACTTC. Protein: CASSYSAGSSYEQHF.

The rearrangement uses TRBV7-9 and TRBJ2-5; D uncertain. CDR1 and CDR2 (germline): SEHNR, FQNEAQ (reference sequence). The ends were cut back, 2 bases at V and 9 bases at J, with 7 bases in the middle. The CDR3 extends over 11 amino acids. In DNA, the CDR3 is TGTGCCAGCAGCTTATCCGACCCCCAGTACTTC. The encoded protein is CASSLSDPQYF.

In the case of this clonotype: A read error may be the cause here, since a much bigger clone is one base away. CDR3 protein: CATSEREYNEQLF. The CDR3 coding sequence is TGTGCCACCAGTGAGCGGGAGTACAATGAGCAGCTCTTC. The chain recombines TRBV24-1 with TRBJ2-1; 7 positions match TRBD2. CDR1 and CDR2 from the germline V gene are KGHDR and SFDVKD. This CDR3 comprises 13 residues.

Only a few counts were recorded for this clonotype. At one boundary the junction diverges from the germline segment, which might be a read error. The V and J genes are TRBV6-5 and TRBJ2-5; 8 bases fit TRBD2. CDR3 size: 16 residues. The germline V gene encodes CDR1 MNHEY and CDR2 SVGAGI. The CDR3 spells CASSSRGAGDQEPQYF. The CDR3 DNA reads TGTGCCAGCAGCTCCCGGGGAGCGGGGGATCAAGAGCCCCAGTACTTC.

The chain links TRBV12-3 or TRBV12-4 to TRBJ2-7; D unclear. V lost 2 bases, J lost 2 bases, and 4 bases lay in between. The CDR3 extends over 12 amino acids. DNA for the CDR3: TGTGCCAGCAGTTTAAGCACCTACGAGCAGTACTTC. It translates to CASSLSTYEQYF.

This clonotype was observed once. This rearrangement joins TRBV13 to TRBJ2-3, with D hard to call. Germline CDR1 and CDR2: PRHDT and FYEKMQ (reference sequence). V lost 1 base, J lost 6 bases, and 14 bases lay in between. The CDR3 sequence is 15 residues long. As DNA, the CDR3 is TGTGCCAGCAGCTTAGATATCAGGAACACGGATACGCAGTATTTT. It encodes CASSLDIRNTDTQYF.

This clonotype was recorded only once. A read error may produce the germline difference seen at one junction end. The CDR3 DNA reads TGTGCCAGCGGTTTGGGTCTTGGGGGCCAAGAGACCCAGTACTTC. This translates into CASGLGLGGQETQYF. The V and J genes are TRBV27 and TRBJ2-5; possibly TRBD1 or TRBD2 for D (5 bases each). The CDR3 contains 15 residues. Germline V gives CDR1 MNHEY, CDR2 SMNVEV (reference sequence).

This clonotype appeared many times. The chain has TRBV30 and TRBJ2-1, with TRBD2 identical over 14 bases. There are 16 residues in the CDR3. The germline V gene encodes CDR1 GTSNPN and CDR2 SVGIG (reference sequence). With 5 bases clipped from V and 9 bases from J, the junction kept 12 bases outside the gene matches. The CDR3 DNA is TGTGCCTGGCTGGGTCCGGGACTAGCGGGAGTAGGTGAGCAGTTCTTC. This encodes CAWLGPGLAGVGEQFF.

Many counts were recorded for this clonotype. The J gene is TRBJ1-3, the V gene TRBV6-2 or TRBV6-3, with D maybe TRBD1 (6 bases). The V end lost 0 bases, the J end lost 0 bases, and 21 bases lay between the germline ends. From germline, CDR1 is MNHEY and CDR2 SVGEGT. The CDR3 is 20 residues long. The CDR3 sequence is CASSYSPGTLQWSSGNTIYF. In DNA form, the CDR3 reads TGTGCCAGCAGTTACTCACCCGGGACACTGCAATGGAGCTCTGGAAACACCATATATTTT.

This clonotype was recorded a few times. CDR3 in amino acids: CASRGPRGEQYF. CDR3 nucleotides: TGTGCCAGCAGGGGACCCCGGGGCGAGCAGTACTTC. This chain uses TRBV7-9 with TRBJ2-7; the D gene could be TRBD1 or TRBD2 (5 bases each). V was cut by 6 bases and J by 6 bases, with 12 bases left in between. This CDR3 is 12 amino acids long. CDR1 and CDR2 from the germline V gene are SEHNR and FQNEAQ (reference sequence).